A single sample gave rise to the 29 T cell receptor beta chains below, sequenced in a study of shared clonotypes between healthy human individuals. The repertoire was sequenced with immunoSEQ multiplex PCR; TCRdb's copy has only in-frame clones and lacks some. The table lists over 2 million clones, approximately 94% of them singletons. CD8 cells regarded as naive lacked CD45RO, were positively chosen for CCR7, and omitted terminally differentiated effector memory CD45RA+ cells. Sequencing used naive CD8+ T cells sorted from blood. The receptors come from a man aged 18 to 29 in good health.

This chain joins TRBV7-9 and TRBJ2-3; 8 nucleotides align to TRBD1. The germline V gene encodes CDR1 SEHNR and CDR2 FQNEAQ (reference sequence). Trimming removed 2 bases from V and 7 bases from J; junction bases left unmatched: 5. This CDR3 region has 14 residues. CDR3 nucleotide sequence: TGTGCCAGCAGCTTACAGGACAGGGAGCATACGCAGTATTTT. This encodes CASSLQDREHTQYF.

The chain employs TRBV29-1 and TRBJ2-5; the D is unclear. Trimming cost V 3 bases and J 4 bases, with 15 bases left between them. This CDR3 spans 14 amino acids. Germline CDR1 and CDR2: SQVTM and ANQGSEA. Here the CDR3 DNA reads TGCAGCGTTGATAACATTCAGGTGGGAGAGACCCAGTACTTC. It yields the protein CSVDNIQVGETQYF. Full variable domain (outside the CDR3, taken from reference TRBV29-1 and TRBJ2-5): SAVISQKPSRDICQRGTSLTIQCQVDSQVTMMFWYRQQPGQSLTLIATANQGSEATYESGFVIDKFPISRPNLTFSTLTVSNMSPEDSSIYLCSVDNIQVGETQYFGPGTRLLVL.

J is TRBJ2-7 and V is TRBV5-1; perhaps TRBD1 as D (6 bases). Trimming removed 3 bases from V and 3 bases from J, with 10 bases in between. Per the germline V gene, CDR1 is SGHRS and CDR2 is YFSETQ. The CDR3 loop spans 13 amino acids. The CDR3 DNA is TGCGCCAGCAGCTGGGCACAGGGCTACGAGCAGTACTTC. The encoded protein is CASSWAQGYEQYF.

V usage is TRBV6-1 and J usage is TRBJ1-2; D is unresolved. Germline CDR1 MNHNS, CDR2 SASEGT. CDR3 length: 10 residues. The V end lost 7 bases, the J end lost 10 bases, and 10 bases lay between the germline ends. CDR3 region: CASKYEVYTF. The CDR3 DNA follows: TGTGCCAGCAAATACGAGGTCTACACCTTC.

About this clone: Other DNA sequences within the sample encode an identical CDR3. The CDR3 reads CASSQERGRSYEQYF. The CDR3 DNA sequence: TGCGCCAGCAGCCAAGAACGGGGCCGGTCTTACGAGCAGTACTTC. This chain links TRBV4-3 with TRBJ2-7, with D perhaps given as TRBD1 or TRBD2 (5 bases each). CDR1 LGHNA and CDR2 YSLEER come from the germline V gene. V was clipped by 0 bases and J by 4 bases, with 13 bases between them. The CDR3 has 15 residues.

The chain combines TRBV9 with TRBJ2-7, with 7 bases identical to TRBD2. The CDR3 is 16 residues long. With 3 bases clipped from V and 5 bases from J, the junction kept 14 bases outside the gene matches. Germline CDR1 and CDR2: SGDLS and YYNGEE. The CDR3 DNA sequence: TGTGCCAGCAGCGGAGGCCCCGGGACGGGAGGCCACGAGCAGTACTTC. The encoded protein is CASSGGPGTGGHEQYF.

The chain has TRBV27 and TRBJ1-6, with 9 bases matching TRBD1. This CDR3 contains 15 residues. With V trimmed by 5 bases and J by 9 bases, 8 bases remained unmatched. Germline V gene data show CDR1 as MNHEY and CDR2 as SMNVEV (reference sequence). CDR3 nucleotides: TGTGCCAGCAGTGTACAGGGGGCGGTTGGTTCACCCCTCCACTTT. This codes for CASSVQGAVGSPLHF.

The chain couples TRBV28 to TRBJ2-7; D remains unclear. Looked up from germline, CDR1 is MDHEN and CDR2 is SYDVKM. V was clipped by 6 bases and J by 1 base, with 16 bases between them. The CDR3 consists of 15 residues. The CDR3 region is CASSLKAAFSYEQYF. CDR3 nucleotide sequence: TGTGCCAGCAGCTTGAAGGCCGCCTTTTCCTACGAGCAGTACTTC.

The chain carries TRBV7-2 and TRBJ1-6; D gene unclear. The CDR3 length is 15 residues. Germline CDR1 reads SGHTA; CDR2 reads FQGNSA. The germline V and J ends were trimmed by 0 bases and 15 bases, with 18 bases remaining between them. The CDR3, as DNA: TGTGCCAGCAGCTTAGCGCCTTCTCCTAATTCCGGCCTCCACTTT. Protein sequence: CASSLAPSPNSGLHF.

As concerns this clone: The sample holds other DNA sequences that translate to the same CDR3. The rearrangement uses TRBV13 and TRBJ2-7, with TRBD1 matching over 11 bases. The CDR3 is made up of 16 amino acids. The ends lost 0 bases at V and 2 bases at J; junction bases unmatched: 3. Looked up from germline, CDR1 is PRHDT and CDR2 is FYEKMQ (reference sequence). In DNA form, the CDR3 reads TGTGCCAGCAGCTTAGGTCCGGGACAGGGGGCCTACGAGCAGTACTTC. Translated, it gives CASSLGPGQGAYEQYF. The full variable domain, its missing parts supplied by reference TRBV13 and TRBJ2-7, is AAGVIQSPRHLIKEKRETATLKCYPIPRHDTVYWYQQGPGQDPQFLISFYEKMQSDKGSIPDRFSAQQFSDYHSELNMSSLELGDSALYFCASSLGPGQGAYEQYFGPGTRLTVT.

About this clone itself: Other DNA sequences within the sample encode an identical CDR3. The chain uses TRBV7-9 and TRBJ2-7; the D gene is possibly TRBD2 (6 bases). This CDR3 is built from 12 residues. Trimming removed 5 bases from V and 6 bases from J, with 11 bases in between. Germline lookup yields CDR1 SEHNR and CDR2 FQNEAQ (reference sequence). CDR3 residues: CASSPGTSEQYF. The CDR3 DNA reads TGTGCCAGCAGCCCCGGGACTTCCGAGCAGTACTTC. The full variable domain, its missing parts supplied by reference TRBV7-9 and TRBJ2-7, is DTGVSQNPRHKITKRGQNVTFRCDPISEHNRLYWYRQTLGQGPEFLTYFQNEAQLEKSRLLSDRFSAERPKGSFSTLEIQRTEQGDSAMYLCASSPGTSEQYFGPGTRLTVT.

The rearrangement uses TRBV6-5 and TRBJ1-5; D uncertain. The CDR3 totals 15 residues. V lost 4 bases and J 2 bases, leaving 12 bases between the germline ends. Germline V gene data show CDR1 as MNHEY and CDR2 as SVGAGI. CDR3 nucleotide sequence: TGTGCCAGCAGTTTGGTGTGGGAAGGCAATCAGCCCCAGCATTTT. Encoded protein: CASSLVWEGNQPQHF.

The chain uses TRBV10-2 and TRBJ2-3; D uncertain. This CDR3 spans 12 amino acids. Trimming pared 6 bases from V and 8 bases from J, leaving 12 bases between. CDR1 is WSHSY and CDR2 is SAAADI in the germline V gene. The CDR3 region is CASRFLDGTQYF. CDR3 nucleotide sequence: TGCGCCAGCAGATTCTTGGACGGTACGCAGTATTTT.

This chain joins TRBV6-1 and TRBJ2-2; D is unclear. The germline gives CDR1 MNHNS, CDR2 SASEGT. V was pared by 1 base and J by 5 bases, with 11 bases between. This CDR3 is built from 15 residues. CDR3 DNA sequence: TGTGCCAGCAGTGAAGATGGCAGCAGGACCGGGGAGCTGTTTTTT. As protein: CASSEDGSRTGELFF.

J is TRBJ1-2 and V is TRBV4-3; D unresolved. V lost 4 bases and J 3 bases, leaving 12 bases between the germline ends. CDR1 is LGHNA and CDR2 is YSLEER in the germline V gene. The CDR3 covers 14 residues. The CDR3 here is CASSPSLVDYGYTF. The DNA of the CDR3 is TGCGCCAGCAGCCCGAGTTTGGTGGACTATGGCTACACCTTC.

V and J are TRBV6-1 and TRBJ1-2; 9 bases fit TRBD1. CDR1 and CDR2 from the germline V gene are MNHNS and SASEGT. Unmatched junction bases numbered 10, after V lost 6 bases and J lost 8 bases. The CDR3 covers 14 residues. The DNA for the CDR3 is TGTGCCAGCAGGGCGAGTGGGACAGGGACAGGCTACACCTTC. Its protein is CASRASGTGTGYTF.

In the case of this clone: Distinct nucleotide sequences in the sample also encode this CDR3. The chain recombines TRBV6-5 with TRBJ1-6; D unclear. From germline, CDR1 is MNHEY and CDR2 SVGAGI. Deletions cut 2 bases from V and 7 bases from J, with 6 bases between. This CDR3 comprises 13 residues. The CDR3 DNA reads as TGTGCCAGCAGTTACGACGGGAATTCACCCCTCCACTTT. Amino acids: CASSYDGNSPLHF.

Details on this clone: This sample includes further DNA sequences coding for the same CDR3. This chain joins TRBV27 and TRBJ1-5, with a weak D call TRBD1 (6 bases). V was trimmed by 6 bases and J by 0 bases, leaving 12 bases between them. Germline CDR1 is MNHEY and CDR2 is SMNVEV (reference sequence). The CDR3 contains 15 residues. This CDR3 is CASSLDRNSNQPQHF. The CDR3 DNA is TGTGCCAGCAGCCTCGACAGGAATAGCAATCAGCCCCAGCATTTT.

DNA for the CDR3: TGTGCCAGCAGCTGGGACAGGACTTACGAGCAGTACTTC. Residues: CASSWDRTYEQYF. This sequence joins TRBV5-4 and TRBJ2-7, with 8 bases matching TRBD1. CDR1 and CDR2 (germline): SGHNT, YYREEE (reference sequence). J gave up 4 bases and V 3 bases, and 3 bases lay outside the gene matches. CDR3 length: 13 residues.

This chain connects TRBV28 to TRBJ2-1, with D perhaps matching TRBD1 (5 bases). Trimming shortened V by 2 bases and J by 5 bases, and 13 bases separated the two germline ends. The CDR3 length is 15 residues. Per germline, CDR1 MDHEN and CDR2 SYDVKM. The CDR3 region has the DNA TGTGCCAGCAGTTTAAGGGGAATTAGAGACAATGAGCAGTTCTTC. This translates into CASSLRGIRDNEQFF.

CDR3 DNA: TGTGCCAGCAGTGGCCTACTCACTGAAGCTTTCTTT. It encodes CASSGLLTEAFF. The J gene is TRBJ1-1, the V gene TRBV6-1; D gene unclear. Between the trimmed V and J ends, which lost 4 bases and 4 bases, there was a span of 7 bases. The CDR3 runs 12 residues. Germline assignment: CDR1 MNHNS and CDR2 SASEGT.

In DNA, the CDR3 is TGCGCCAGCAGCCAAGAGGGGGGCCACAATGAGCAGTTCTTC. Its protein product is CASSQEGGHNEQFF. The rearrangement uses TRBV4-1 and TRBJ2-1; D is perhaps TRBD1 or TRBD2 (6 bases each). Germline V CDR1 and CDR2: MGHRA, YSYEKL. V was pared by 0 bases and J by 5 bases, with 8 bases between. This CDR3 has 14 residues.

This chain connects TRBV7-9 to TRBJ1-6; possible D gene TRBD1, 5 bases. Germline loops: CDR1 SEHNR, CDR2 FQNEAQ (reference sequence). The CDR3 consists of 16 residues. V gave up 5 bases and J gave up 2 bases, with 13 bases separating them. The CDR3 protein is CASSRPRVTYNSPLHF. CDR3 in DNA: TGTGCCAGCAGCAGGCCCAGGGTGACCTATAATTCACCCCTCCACTTT. Looking up the rest from reference TRBV7-9 and TRBJ1-6 gives the full variable domain: DTGVSQNPRHKITKRGQNVTFRCDPISEHNRLYWYRQTLGQGPEFLTYFQNEAQLEKSRLLSDRFSAERPKGSFSTLEIQRTEQGDSAMYLCASSRPRVTYNSPLHFGNGTRLTVT.

V and J are TRBV15 and TRBJ2-1, with a tentative D call TRBD2 (6 bases). Trimming removed 0 bases from V and 5 bases from J, with 8 bases in between. This CDR3 has 14 residues. From germline, CDR1 is LNHNV and CDR2 YYDKDF (reference sequence). This CDR3 reads CATSRETRNNEQFF. The CDR3 DNA follows: TGTGCCACCAGCAGAGAGACTAGAAACAATGAGCAGTTCTTC.

The chain recombines TRBV27 with TRBJ1-5; possible D gene TRBD1, 5 bases. V was pared by 2 bases and J by 2 bases, with 7 bases between. The germline CDR1 and CDR2 sequences are MNHEY and SMNVEV (reference sequence). The CDR3 length is 14 residues. The CDR3 spells CASSLMGGNQPQHF. Here the CDR3 DNA reads TGTGCCAGCAGTTTAATGGGGGGCAATCAGCCCCAGCATTTT.

The rearrangement joins TRBV4-1 to TRBJ2-5; 8 positions agree with TRBD2. The CDR3 is made up of 15 amino acids. Germline CDR1 MGHRA, CDR2 YSYEKL. V dropped 4 bases and J dropped 5; count of bases not matched to a gene: 9. The CDR3 coding sequence is TGCGCCAGCAGCCCCGTGCGGGGGGCCCCGGAGACCCAGTACTTC. Its protein product is CASSPVRGAPETQYF.

The gene calls are TRBV21-1 and TRBJ1-5; TRBD1 reflects the table's D call only, with no check against the DNA. TRBV21-1 is a documented pseudogene. This CDR3 has 21 residues. The CDR3 region has the DNA TGTGCCAGCAGCAAACGCCGCCGAAACAGGGGTGGTCGACCTAGCAATCAGCCCCAGCATTTT. As protein: CASSKRRRNRGGRPSNQPQHF.

This chain uses TRBV30 with TRBJ2-2; D call uncertain. V lost 0 bases and J lost 7, with 9 bases in between. Looked up from germline, CDR1 is GTSNPN and CDR2 is SVGIG (reference sequence). The CDR3 contains 13 residues. The CDR3 loop is CAWSVLWIGELFF. CDR3 in DNA: TGTGCCTGGAGTGTACTTTGGATCGGGGAGCTGTTTTTT. The full variable domain, completed using reference TRBV30 and TRBJ2-2, is SQTIHQWPATLVQPVGSPLSLECTVEGTSNPNLYWYRQAAGRGLQLLFYSVGIGQISSEVPQNLSASRPQDRQFILSSKKLLLSDSGFYLCAWSVLWIGELFFGEGSRLTVL.

Points on this clone: Other DNA sequences in the same sample also yield this CDR3. The J gene is TRBJ2-7, the V gene TRBV27, with 9 positions matching TRBD2. Trimming at V came to 5 bases and at J to 0 bases, leaving 8 bases not matched to a gene. Germline V lookup: CDR1 MNHEY, CDR2 SMNVEV (reference sequence). CDR3 size: 16 residues. The CDR3 loop reads CASSPSAGGISYEQYF. As DNA, the CDR3 is TGTGCCAGCAGTCCGTCAGCGGGAGGAATCTCCTACGAGCAGTACTTC.